What follows describes a single T cell receptor beta chain. The V end lost 1 base, the J end lost 1 base, and 9 bases lay between the germline ends. CDR3 length equals 16 residues. Germline V CDR1 and CDR2: SGHRS, YFSETQ. This sample was included in a study of blood T cell repertoires in COVID-19. For the study at large: There were acute and convalescent COVID-19 samples, and they came from the United States, Italy and Spain. Sources were T cells, B-cell-depleted T cells, or PBMCs; the material itself was cDNA or gDNA.

In the original processing: From reference gene primer amplification, estimates of nucleated cell counts were derived. Assay used: immunoSEQ multiplex PCR; TCRdb lists only in-frame clones, some missing. V, J and clone size were drawn from that table, and D and trimming were deduced from the DNA. Among some 300,000 clones listed, approximately 86% were seen once. The chain has TRBV5-1 and TRBJ2-6; D is unclear. The sample was peripheral blood. The clonotype comes from a man between 65 and 80 years old with acute or convalescent COVID-19. CDR3 in DNA: TGCGCCAGCAGCTTGACTCTGACATCTGGGGCCAACGTCCTGACTTTC. This sequence encodes CASSLTLTSGANVLTF.